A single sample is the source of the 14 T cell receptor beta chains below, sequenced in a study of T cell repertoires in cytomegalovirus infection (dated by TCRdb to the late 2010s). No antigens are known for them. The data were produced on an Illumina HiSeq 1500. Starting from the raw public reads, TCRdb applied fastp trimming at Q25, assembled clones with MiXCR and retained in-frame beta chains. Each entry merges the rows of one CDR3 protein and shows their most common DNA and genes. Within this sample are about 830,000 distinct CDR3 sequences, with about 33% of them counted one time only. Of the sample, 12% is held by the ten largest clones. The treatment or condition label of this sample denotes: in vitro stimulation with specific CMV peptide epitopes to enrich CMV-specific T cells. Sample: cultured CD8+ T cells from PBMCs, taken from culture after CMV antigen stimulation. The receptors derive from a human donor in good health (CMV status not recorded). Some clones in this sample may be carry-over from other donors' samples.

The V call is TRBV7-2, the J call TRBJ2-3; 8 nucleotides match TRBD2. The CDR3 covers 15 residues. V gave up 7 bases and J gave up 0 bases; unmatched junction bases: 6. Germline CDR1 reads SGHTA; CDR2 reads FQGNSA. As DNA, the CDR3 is TGTGCCAGCATTCCGGGGGGGTTTAGCACAGATACGCAGTATTTT. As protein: CASIPGGFSTDTQYF.

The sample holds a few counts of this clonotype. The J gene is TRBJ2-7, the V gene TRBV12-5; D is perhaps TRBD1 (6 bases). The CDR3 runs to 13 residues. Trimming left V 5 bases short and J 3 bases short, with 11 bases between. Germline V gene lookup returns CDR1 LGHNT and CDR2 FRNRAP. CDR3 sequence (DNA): TGTGCTAGTGGTGGCACGGACAGCTACGAGCAGTACTTC. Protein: CASGGTDSYEQYF.

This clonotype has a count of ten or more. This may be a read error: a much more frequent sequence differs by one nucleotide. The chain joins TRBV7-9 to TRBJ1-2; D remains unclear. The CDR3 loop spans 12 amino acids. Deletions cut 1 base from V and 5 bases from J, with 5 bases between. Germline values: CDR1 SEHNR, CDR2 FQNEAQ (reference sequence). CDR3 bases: TGTGCCAGCAGCTTAGGAGAGTATGGCTACACCTTC. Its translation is CASSLGEYGYTF.

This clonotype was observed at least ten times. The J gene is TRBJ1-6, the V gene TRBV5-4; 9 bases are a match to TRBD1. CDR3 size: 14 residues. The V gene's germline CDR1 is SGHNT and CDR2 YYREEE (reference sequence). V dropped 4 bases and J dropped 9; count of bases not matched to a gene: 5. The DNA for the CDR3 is TGTGCCAGCAGCCCCACAGGGGGCGGTTCACCCCTCCACTTT. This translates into CASSPTGGGSPLHF.

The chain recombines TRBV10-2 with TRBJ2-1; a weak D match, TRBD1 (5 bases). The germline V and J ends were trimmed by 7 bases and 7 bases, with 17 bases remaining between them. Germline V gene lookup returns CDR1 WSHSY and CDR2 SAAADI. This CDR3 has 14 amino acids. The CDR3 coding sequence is TGCGCCAGCAACCCAATTCAACAGGCGAATGAGCAGTTCTTC. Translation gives CASNPIQQANEQFF.

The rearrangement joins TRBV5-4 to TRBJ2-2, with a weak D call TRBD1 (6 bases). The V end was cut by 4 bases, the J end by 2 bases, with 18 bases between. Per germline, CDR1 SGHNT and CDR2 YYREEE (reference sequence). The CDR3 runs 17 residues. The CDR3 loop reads CASSPLSGGHNTGELFF. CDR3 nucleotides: TGTGCCAGCAGCCCCTTAAGTGGGGGCCACAACACCGGGGAGCTGTTTTTT.

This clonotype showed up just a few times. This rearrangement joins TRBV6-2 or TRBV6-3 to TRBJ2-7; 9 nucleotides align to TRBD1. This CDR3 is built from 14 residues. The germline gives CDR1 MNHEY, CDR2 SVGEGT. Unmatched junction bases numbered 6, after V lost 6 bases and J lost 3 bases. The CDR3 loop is CASSSVDRGYEQYV. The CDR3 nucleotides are TGTGCCAGCAGCTCCGTGGACAGGGGCTACGAGCAGTACGTC.

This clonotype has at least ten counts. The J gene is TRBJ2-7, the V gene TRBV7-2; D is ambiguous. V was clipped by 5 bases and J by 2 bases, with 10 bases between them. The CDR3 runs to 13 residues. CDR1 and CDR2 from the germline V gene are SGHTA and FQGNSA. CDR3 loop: CASSGVYAYEQYF. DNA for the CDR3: TGTGCCAGCAGCGGAGTCTACGCCTACGAGCAGTACTTC.

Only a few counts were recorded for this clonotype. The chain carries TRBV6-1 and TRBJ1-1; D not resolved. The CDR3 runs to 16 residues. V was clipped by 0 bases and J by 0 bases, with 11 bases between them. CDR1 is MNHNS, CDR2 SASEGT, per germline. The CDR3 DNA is TGTGCCAGCAGTGAAGCGCTCGGCAGCATGAACACTGAAGCTTTCTTT. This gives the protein CASSEALGSMNTEAFF.

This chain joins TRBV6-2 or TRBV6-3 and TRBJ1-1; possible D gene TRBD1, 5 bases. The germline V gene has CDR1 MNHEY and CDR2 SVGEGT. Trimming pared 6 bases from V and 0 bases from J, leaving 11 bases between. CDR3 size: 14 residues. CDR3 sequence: CASRILQVNTEAFF. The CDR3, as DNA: TGTGCCAGCAGGATCTTACAGGTGAACACTGAAGCTTTCTTT.

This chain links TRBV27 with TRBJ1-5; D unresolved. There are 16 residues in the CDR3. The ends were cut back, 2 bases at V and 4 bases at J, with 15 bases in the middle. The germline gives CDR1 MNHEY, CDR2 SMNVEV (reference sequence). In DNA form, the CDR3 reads TGTGCCAGCAGTTTAAGTGGCCCATTAGAGAATCAGCCCCAGCATTTT. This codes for CASSLSGPLENQPQHF.

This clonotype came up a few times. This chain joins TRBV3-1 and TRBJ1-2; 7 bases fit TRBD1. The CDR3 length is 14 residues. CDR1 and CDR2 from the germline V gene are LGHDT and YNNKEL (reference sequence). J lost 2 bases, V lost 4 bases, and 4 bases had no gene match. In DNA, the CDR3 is TGTGCCAGCAGCCCAGGGGGGAACAACTATGGCTACACCTTC. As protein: CASSPGGNNYGYTF.

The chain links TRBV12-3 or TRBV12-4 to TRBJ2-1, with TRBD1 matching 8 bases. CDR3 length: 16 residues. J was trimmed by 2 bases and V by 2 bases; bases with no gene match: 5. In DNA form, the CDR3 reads TGTGCCAGCAGTTTACAGGGCAGGGGGCCCTACAATGAGCAGTTCTTC. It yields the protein CASSLQGRGPYNEQFF.

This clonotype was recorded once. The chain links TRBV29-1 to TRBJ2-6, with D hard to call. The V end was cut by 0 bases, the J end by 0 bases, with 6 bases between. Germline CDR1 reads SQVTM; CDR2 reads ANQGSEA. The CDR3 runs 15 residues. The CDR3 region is CSVEEQISGANVLTF. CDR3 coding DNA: TGCAGCGTTGAAGAACAGATCTCTGGGGCCAACGTCCTGACTTTC. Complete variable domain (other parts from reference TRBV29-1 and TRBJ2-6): SAVISQKPSRDICQRGTSLTIQCQVDSQVTMMFWYRQQPGQSLTLIATANQGSEATYESGFVIDKFPISRPNLTFSTLTVSNMSPEDSSIYLCSVEEQISGANVLTFGAGSRLTVL.